Listed below are T cell receptor beta chains from one sample, sequenced in a study of CD8 T cells in Susac syndrome. TCRdb recomputed calls from the immunoSEQ multiplex PCR reads with MiXCR, one row per CDR3 protein. The top ten clones hold roughly 0.5% of a sample with 100,000 to 150,000 distinct CDR3 sequences, roughly 76% of them seen once. The sequenced material came from CD8+ T cells from PBMCs. These receptor sequences come from a human donor with multiple sclerosis. CDR3s include the opening cysteine and the closing phenylalanine or tryptophan. Each record gives: J gene, V gene, CDR3 protein.

J: TRBJ1-6; V: TRBV5-1; CDR3: CASSQTGESGSSYNSPLHF
J: TRBJ2-7; V: TRBV4-1; CDR3: CASSQEFPGRWSYEQYF
J: TRBJ2-7; V: TRBV12-3/TRBV12-4; CDR3: CASSLGRGVEQYF
J: TRBJ1-5; V: TRBV6-1; CDR3: CASSELRGGDQPQHF
J: TRBJ2-2; V: TRBV4-3; CDR3: CASSRLTGVTGELFF
J: TRBJ2-1; V: TRBV30; CDR3: CAWSGIAGGEQFF
J: TRBJ2-1; V: TRBV3-1; CDR3: CASSLIKLAESSYNEQFF
J: TRBJ2-2; V: TRBV14; CDR3: CASSQDRWQGANTGELFF
J: TRBJ2-7; V: TRBV29-1; CDR3: CSVVNPSSYEQYF
J: TRBJ1-1; V: TRBV2; CDR3: CASFQGPSDTEAFF
J: TRBJ2-1; V: TRBV20-1; CDR3: CSARGLAEDNEQFF
J: TRBJ1-1; V: TRBV6-5; CDR3: CASSYSETVFGSEVFF
J: TRBJ2-1; V: TRBV7-9; CDR3: CASSPSGTQFF
J: TRBJ2-3; V: TRBV4-1; CDR3: CASSQDLSTDTQYF
J: TRBJ1-5; V: TRBV6-5; CDR3: CASSYGWNQPQHF
J: TRBJ2-5; V: TRBV7-3; CDR3: CASSAGGETQYF
J: TRBJ1-2; V: TRBV15; CDR3: CATSLPTGYYGYTF
J: TRBJ2-5; V: TRBV12-3/TRBV12-4; CDR3: CASSPLAGGGETQYF
J: TRBJ1-1; V: TRBV28; CDR3: CASSGGGLGNTEAFF
J: TRBJ2-3; V: TRBV7-9; CDR3: CASSPKSTDTQYF
J: TRBJ2-2; V: TRBV19; CDR3: CASSIFPSPGELFF
J: TRBJ2-1; V: TRBV19; CDR3: CASSIGLAGLVEQFF